The present entry profiles one TCR beta chain with its context. What it binds is unknown. Each sample yielded at least 7 million isolated PBMCs. This record belongs to a study of blood T cells in healthy people across ages. V lost 1 base to trimming and J lost 1 base, with 7 bases between them. The CDR3 totals 14 residues. Study outcomes and limitations: Diversity was higher, and naive CD4+ cells more numerous, in long-lived donors than in aged donors. PBMCs that were unsorted prevented a conclusive naive versus antigen-experienced comparison. TCR beta diversity, measured per million T cells, fell in a roughly linear way with age.

The second PCR ran roughly 6 to 11 cycles with a sample-barcoded 5' primer and J-beta primers. One entry per CDR3 protein results from TCRdb running MiXCR on the 5' RACE reads. The sample has about 1,600,000 distinct CDR3 sequences; 42% are singletons. V gene TRBV12-3 or TRBV12-4 combines with J gene TRBJ1-1; D not certain. Source material: blood. The TCR was taken from a woman between 18 and 29 years old in good health. CDR3 sequence: CASSLGEWNTEAFF. CDR3 in DNA: TGTGCCAGCAGTTTAGGGGAGTGGAACACTGAAGCTTTCTTT.